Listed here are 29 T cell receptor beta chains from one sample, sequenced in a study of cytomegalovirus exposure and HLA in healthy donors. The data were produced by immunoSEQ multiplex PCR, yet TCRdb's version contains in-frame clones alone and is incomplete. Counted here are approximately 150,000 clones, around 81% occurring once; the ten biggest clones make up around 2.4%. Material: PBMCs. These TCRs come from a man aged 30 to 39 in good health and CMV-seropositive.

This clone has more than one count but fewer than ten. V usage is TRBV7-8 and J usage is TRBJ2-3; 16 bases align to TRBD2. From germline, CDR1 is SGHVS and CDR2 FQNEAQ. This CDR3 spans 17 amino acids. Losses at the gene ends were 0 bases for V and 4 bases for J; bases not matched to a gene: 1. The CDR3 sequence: CASSLAGTSGGADTQYF. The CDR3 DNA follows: TGTGCCAGCAGCTTAGCGGGGACTAGCGGGGGGGCAGATACGCAGTATTTT. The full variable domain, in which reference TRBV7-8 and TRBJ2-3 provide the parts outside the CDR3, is GAGVSQSPRYKVAKRGQDVALRCDPISGHVSLFWYQQALGQGPEFLTYFQNEAQLDKSGLPSDRFFAERPEGSVSTLKIQRTQQEDSAVYLCASSLAGTSGGADTQYFGPGTRLTVL.

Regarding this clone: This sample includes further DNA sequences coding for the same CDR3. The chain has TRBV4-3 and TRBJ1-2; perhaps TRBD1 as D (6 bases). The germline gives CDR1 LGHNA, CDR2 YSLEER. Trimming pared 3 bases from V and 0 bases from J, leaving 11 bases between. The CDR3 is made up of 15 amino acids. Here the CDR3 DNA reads TGCGCCAGCAGCCAGGGGGCAGCCTCTAACTATGGCTACACCTTC. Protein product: CASSQGAASNYGYTF.

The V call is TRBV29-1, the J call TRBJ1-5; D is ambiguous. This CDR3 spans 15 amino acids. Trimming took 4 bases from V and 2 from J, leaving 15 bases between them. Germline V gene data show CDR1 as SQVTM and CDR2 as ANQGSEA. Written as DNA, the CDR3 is TGCAGCGTTGCCGACGGGGTCCTCGGCAATCAGCCCCAGCATTTT. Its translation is CSVADGVLGNQPQHF.

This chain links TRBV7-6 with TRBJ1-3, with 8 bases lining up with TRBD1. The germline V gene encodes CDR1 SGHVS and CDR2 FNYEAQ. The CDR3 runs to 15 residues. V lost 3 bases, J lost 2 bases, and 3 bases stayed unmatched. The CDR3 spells CASSFDRGAGNTIYF. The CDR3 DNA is TGTGCCAGCAGCTTTGACAGGGGCGCTGGAAACACCATATATTTT.

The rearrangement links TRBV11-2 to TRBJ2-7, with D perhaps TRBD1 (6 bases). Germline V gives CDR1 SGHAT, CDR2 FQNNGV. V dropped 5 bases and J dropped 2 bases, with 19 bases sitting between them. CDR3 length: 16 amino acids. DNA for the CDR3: TGTGCCAGCAGCCCAAGAGGGGGAGTCCCGGCCTACGAGCAGTACTTC. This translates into CASSPRGGVPAYEQYF. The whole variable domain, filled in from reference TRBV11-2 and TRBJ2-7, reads EAGVAQSPRYKIIEKRQSVAFWCNPISGHATLYWYQQILGQGPKLLIQFQNNGVVDDSQLPKDRFSAERLKGVDSTLKIQPAKLEDSAVYLCASSPRGGVPAYEQYFGPGTRLTVT.

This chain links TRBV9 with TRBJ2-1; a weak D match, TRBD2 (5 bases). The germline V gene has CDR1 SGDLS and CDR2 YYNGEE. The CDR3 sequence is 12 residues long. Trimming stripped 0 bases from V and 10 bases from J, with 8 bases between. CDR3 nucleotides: TGTGCCAGCAGCGTAGGAGGGTGGGAGCAGTTCTTC. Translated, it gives CASSVGGWEQFF.

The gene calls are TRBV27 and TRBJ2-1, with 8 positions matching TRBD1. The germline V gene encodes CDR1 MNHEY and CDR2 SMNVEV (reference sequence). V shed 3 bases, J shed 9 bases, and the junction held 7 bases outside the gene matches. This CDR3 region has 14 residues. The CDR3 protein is CASSFVKQGGEQFF. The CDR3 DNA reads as TGTGCCAGCAGTTTCGTCAAACAGGGGGGTGAGCAGTTCTTC.

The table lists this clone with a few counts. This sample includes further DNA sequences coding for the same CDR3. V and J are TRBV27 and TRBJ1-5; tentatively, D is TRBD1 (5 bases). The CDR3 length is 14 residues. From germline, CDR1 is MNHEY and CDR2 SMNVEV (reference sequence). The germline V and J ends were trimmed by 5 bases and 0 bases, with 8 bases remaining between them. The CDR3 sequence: CASSLRDSNQPQHF. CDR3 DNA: TGTGCCAGCAGTCTCAGGGATAGCAATCAGCCCCAGCATTTT.

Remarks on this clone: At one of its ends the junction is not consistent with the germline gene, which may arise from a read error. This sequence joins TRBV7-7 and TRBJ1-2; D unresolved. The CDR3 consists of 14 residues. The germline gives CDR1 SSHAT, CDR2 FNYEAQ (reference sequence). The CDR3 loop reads CASSPLPGRDGYTF. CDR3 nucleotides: TGTGCTAGCAGCCCCCTGCCCGGGCGGGATGGCTACACCTTC.

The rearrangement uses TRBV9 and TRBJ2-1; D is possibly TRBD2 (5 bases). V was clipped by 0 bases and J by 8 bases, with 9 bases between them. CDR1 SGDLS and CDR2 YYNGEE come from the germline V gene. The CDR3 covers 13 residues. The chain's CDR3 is CASSVAGGYEQFF. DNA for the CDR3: TGTGCCAGCAGCGTAGCGGGCGGGTATGAGCAGTTCTTC. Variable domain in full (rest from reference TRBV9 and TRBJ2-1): DSGVTQTPKHLITATGQRVTLRCSPRSGDLSVYWYQQSLDQGLQFLIQYYNGEERAKGNILERFSAQQFPDLHSELNLSSLELGDSALYFCASSVAGGYEQFFGPGTRLTVL.

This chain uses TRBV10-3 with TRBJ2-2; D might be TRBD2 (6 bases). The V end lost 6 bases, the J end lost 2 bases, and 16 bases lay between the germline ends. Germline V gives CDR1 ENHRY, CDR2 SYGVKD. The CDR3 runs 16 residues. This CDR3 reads CAIRVGLAINTGELFF. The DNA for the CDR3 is TGTGCCATCAGGGTGGGCCTAGCGATAAACACCGGGGAGCTGTTTTTT.

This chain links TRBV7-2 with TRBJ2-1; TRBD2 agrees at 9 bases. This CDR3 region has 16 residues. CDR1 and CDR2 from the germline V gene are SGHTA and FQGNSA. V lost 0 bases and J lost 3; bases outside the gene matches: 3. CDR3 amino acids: CASSLAGRGGYNEQFF. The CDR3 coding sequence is TGTGCCAGCAGCTTAGCGGGGCGGGGGGGCTACAATGAGCAGTTCTTC.

Written as DNA, the CDR3 is TGTGCCAGCAGTTGGTGGGGCTCGAACACCGGGGAGCTGTTTTTT. It translates to CASSWWGSNTGELFF. The chain recombines TRBV27 with TRBJ2-2, with TRBD1 as a possible D gene (5 bases). The germline CDR1 and CDR2 sequences are MNHEY and SMNVEV (reference sequence). Trimming removed 4 bases at V and 0 bases at J, with 9 bases between. The CDR3 totals 15 residues.

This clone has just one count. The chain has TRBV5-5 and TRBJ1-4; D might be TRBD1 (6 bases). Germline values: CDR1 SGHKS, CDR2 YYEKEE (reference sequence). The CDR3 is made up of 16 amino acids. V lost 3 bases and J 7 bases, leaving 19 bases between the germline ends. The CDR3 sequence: CASSSGRTVGFEKLFF. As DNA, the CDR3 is TGTGCCAGCAGCTCTGGACGGACAGTAGGGTTTGAAAAACTGTTTTTT.

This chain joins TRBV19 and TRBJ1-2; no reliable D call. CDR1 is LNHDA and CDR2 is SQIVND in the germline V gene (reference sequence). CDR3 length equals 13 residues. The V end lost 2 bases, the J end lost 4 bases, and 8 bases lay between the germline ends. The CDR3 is CASSITILYGYTF. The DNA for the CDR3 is TGTGCCAGTAGTATAACTATTCTCTATGGCTACACCTTC.

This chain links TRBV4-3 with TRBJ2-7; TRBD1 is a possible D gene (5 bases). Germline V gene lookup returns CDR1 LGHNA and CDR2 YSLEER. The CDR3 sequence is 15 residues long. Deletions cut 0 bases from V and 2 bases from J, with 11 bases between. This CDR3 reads CASSQEARQTYEQYF. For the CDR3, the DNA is TGCGCCAGCAGCCAAGAGGCGAGACAGACCTACGAGCAGTACTTC.

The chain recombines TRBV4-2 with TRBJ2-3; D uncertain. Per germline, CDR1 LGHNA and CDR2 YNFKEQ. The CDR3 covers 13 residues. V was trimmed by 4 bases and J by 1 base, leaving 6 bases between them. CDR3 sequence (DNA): TGTGCCAGCAGCCGAACAGGCACAGATACGCAGTATTTT. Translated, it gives CASSRTGTDTQYF.

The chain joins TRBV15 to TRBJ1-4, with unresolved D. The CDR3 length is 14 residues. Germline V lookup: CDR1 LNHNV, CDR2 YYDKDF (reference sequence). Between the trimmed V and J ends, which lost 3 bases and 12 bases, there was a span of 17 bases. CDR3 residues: CATSREDSRKELFF. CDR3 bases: TGTGCCACCAGCAGGGAGGACTCCCGTAAAGAACTGTTTTTT.

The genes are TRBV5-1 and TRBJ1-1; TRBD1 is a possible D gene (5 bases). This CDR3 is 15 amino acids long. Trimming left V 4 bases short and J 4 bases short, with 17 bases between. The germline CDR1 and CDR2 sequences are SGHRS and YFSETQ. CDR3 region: CASSERRGRSTEAFF. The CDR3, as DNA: TGCGCCAGCAGCGAACGGCGGGGCCGGAGCACTGAAGCTTTCTTT.

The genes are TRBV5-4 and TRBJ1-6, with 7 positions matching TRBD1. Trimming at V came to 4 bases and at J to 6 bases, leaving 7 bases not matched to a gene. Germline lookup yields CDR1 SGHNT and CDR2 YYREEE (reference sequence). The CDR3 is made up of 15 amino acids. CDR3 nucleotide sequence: TGTGCCAGCAGCAAACCACAGGGGACTAATTCACCCCTCCACTTT. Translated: CASSKPQGTNSPLHF.

CDR3 amino acids: CASSPGTGVVFNEQFF. For the CDR3, the DNA is TGTGCCAGCAGCCCCGGGACAGGGGTGGTGTTCAATGAGCAGTTCTTC. The chain recombines TRBV7-9 with TRBJ2-1; 10 nucleotides agree with TRBD1. Germline assignment: CDR1 SEHNR and CDR2 FQNEAQ (reference sequence). CDR3 length: 16 amino acids. V gave up 5 bases and J gave up 6 bases; unmatched junction bases: 10.

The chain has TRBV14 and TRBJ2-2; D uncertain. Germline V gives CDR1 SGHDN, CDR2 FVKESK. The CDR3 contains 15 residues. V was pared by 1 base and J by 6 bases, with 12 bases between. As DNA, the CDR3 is TGTGCCAGCAGCCAAGGCGTGGGCTGCCCCGGGGAGCTGTTTTTT. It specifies CASSQGVGCPGELFF.

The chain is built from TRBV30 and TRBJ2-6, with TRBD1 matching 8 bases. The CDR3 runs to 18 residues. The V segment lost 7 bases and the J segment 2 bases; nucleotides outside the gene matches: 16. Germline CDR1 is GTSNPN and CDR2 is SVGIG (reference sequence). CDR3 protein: CALRARDRPQTGANVLTF. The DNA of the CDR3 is TGTGCCTTACGTGCCCGGGACAGGCCCCAAACTGGGGCCAACGTCCTGACTTTC.

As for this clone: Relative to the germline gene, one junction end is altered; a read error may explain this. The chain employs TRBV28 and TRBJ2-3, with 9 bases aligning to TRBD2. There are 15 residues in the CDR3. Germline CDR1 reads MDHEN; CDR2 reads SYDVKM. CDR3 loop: CATAGGRWGTDTQYF. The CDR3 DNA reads TGCGCGACGGCGGGGGGGCGGTGGGGTACAGATACGCAGTATTTT.

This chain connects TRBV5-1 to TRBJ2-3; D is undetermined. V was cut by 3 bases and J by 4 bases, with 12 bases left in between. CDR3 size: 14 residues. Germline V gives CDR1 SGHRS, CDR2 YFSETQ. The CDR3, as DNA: TGCGCCAGCAGCTCCTCAAACAGTGCAGATACGCAGTATTTT. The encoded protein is CASSSSNSADTQYF.

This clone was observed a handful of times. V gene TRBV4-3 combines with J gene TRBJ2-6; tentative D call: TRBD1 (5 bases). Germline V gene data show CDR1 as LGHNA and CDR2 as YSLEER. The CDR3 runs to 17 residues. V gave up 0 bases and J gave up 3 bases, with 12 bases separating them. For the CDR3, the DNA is TGCGCCAGCAGCCAAGAAGGGGAATGGTATGGGGCCAACGTCCTGACTTTC. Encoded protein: CASSQEGEWYGANVLTF.

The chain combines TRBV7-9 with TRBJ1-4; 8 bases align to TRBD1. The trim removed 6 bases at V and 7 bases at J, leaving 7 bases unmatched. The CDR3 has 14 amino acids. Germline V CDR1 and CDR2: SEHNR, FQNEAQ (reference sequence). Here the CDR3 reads CASSLGQGGEKLFF. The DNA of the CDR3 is TGTGCCAGCAGTCTTGGACAGGGAGGTGAAAAACTGTTTTTT.

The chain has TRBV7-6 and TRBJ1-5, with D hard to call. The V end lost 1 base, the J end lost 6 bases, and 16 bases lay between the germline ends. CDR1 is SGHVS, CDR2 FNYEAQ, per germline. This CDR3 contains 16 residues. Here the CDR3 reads CASSLVGREFSQPQHF. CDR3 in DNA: TGTGCCAGCAGCTTAGTGGGGAGGGAGTTCAGTCAGCCCCAGCATTTT.

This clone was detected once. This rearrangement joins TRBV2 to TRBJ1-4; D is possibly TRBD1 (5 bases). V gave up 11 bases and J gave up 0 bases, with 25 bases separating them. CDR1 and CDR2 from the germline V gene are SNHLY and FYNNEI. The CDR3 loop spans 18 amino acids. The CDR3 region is CALIPGTSLGATNEKLFF. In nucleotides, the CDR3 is TGTGCCTTAATACCCGGGACTTCGTTGGGGGCAACTAATGAAAAACTGTTTTTT.